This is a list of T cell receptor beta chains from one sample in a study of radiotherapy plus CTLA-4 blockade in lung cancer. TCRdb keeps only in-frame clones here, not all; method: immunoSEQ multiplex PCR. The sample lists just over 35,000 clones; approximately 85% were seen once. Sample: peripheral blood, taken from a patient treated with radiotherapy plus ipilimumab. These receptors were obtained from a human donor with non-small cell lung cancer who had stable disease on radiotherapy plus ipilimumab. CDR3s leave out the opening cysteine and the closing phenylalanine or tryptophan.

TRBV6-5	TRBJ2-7	ASSGLREGRYEQY
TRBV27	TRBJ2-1	ASSNGQGSYNEQF
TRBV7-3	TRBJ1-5	ASSLKSRDRYSNQPQH
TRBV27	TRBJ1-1	ASLYAQGGTEAF
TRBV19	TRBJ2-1	ASSIENWGQGNYNEQF
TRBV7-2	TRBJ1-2	ASSFGENGYT
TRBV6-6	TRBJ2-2	ASSFRTGPNTGELF
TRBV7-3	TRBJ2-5	ASSLAGTGQETQY
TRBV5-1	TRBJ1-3	ASSLDLGGTGNTIY
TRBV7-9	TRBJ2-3	ASSLDVWRGRGTDTQY
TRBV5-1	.	ASSLGSGNFYEQY
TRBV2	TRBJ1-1	ASSLFSSEAF